A single sample is the source of the 13 T cell receptor beta chains below, sequenced in a study of response to subunit inactivated influenza vaccine. TCRdb used MiXCR to reprocess the RT-PCR reads, holding one entry per CDR3 protein. The data contain 200,000 to 250,000 distinct CDR3 sequences, 12% of them singletons. The input for sequencing was non-naive T cells sorted from PBMCs, taken around 14 days before vaccination. These TCRs come from a man in his fifties who received an inactivated influenza vaccine.

This chain uses TRBV12-3 or TRBV12-4 with TRBJ2-7, with 8 bases aligning to TRBD2. V was clipped by 3 bases and J by 11 bases; unmatched bases: 12. This CDR3 region has 14 residues. In nucleotides, the CDR3 is TGTGCCAGCAGTTTTAAAGCGGGGGCCGGGCAGGAGTACTTC. Translating it yields CASSFKAGAGQEYF.

This clonotype was seen a few times. The rearrangement links TRBV20-1 to TRBJ2-7; 8 nucleotides match TRBD2. The length of the CDR3 is 14 residues. V was clipped by 6 bases and J by 6 bases; unmatched bases: 13. From germline, CDR1 is DFQATT and CDR2 SNEGSKA (reference sequence). CDR3 DNA sequence: TGCAGTGCCCCGTATGTAGCGGGGTCCGGCGAGCAGTACTTC. Translating it yields CSAPYVAGSGEQYF.

The chain has TRBV6-2 or TRBV6-3 and TRBJ2-4, with 8 bases identical to TRBD1. Germline trimming cut 0 bases from V and 4 bases from J; bases unmatched to any gene: 5. Per the germline V gene, CDR1 is MNHEY and CDR2 is SVGEGT. This CDR3 has 16 residues. The CDR3 DNA reads as TGTGCCAGCAGTTACTCCCCCCGGACAGGGAAAAACATTCAGTACTTC. It yields the protein CASSYSPRTGKNIQYF.

This clonotype has a single count. This clone may be a read error of a much larger clone one base away. The chain joins TRBV28 to TRBJ2-1; TRBD1 matches 11 bases. The CDR3 is made up of 15 amino acids. Germline CDR1 and CDR2: MDHEN and SYDVKM. The CDR3 loop is CASSTGTGGSYEHFF. The CDR3 region has the DNA TGTGCCAGCAGCACCGGGACAGGGGGATCCTATGAGCACTTCTTC.

This clonotype has a count of ten or more. CDR3 protein: CASREFLNTGELFF. The CDR3 bases are TGTGCCAGCAGAGAATTCCTAAACACCGGGGAGCTGTTTTTT. J is TRBJ2-2 and V is TRBV6-1; D remains ambiguous. In germline, CDR1 is MNHNS, CDR2 SASEGT. This CDR3 spans 14 amino acids. V was cut by 6 bases and J by 2 bases, with 10 bases left in between.

The chain is built from TRBV11-1 and TRBJ2-4; TRBD2 matches at 12 bases. This CDR3 has 17 residues. CDR1 and CDR2 (germline): SGHAT, FQDESV (reference sequence). Unmatched junction bases numbered 11, after V lost 5 bases and J lost 6 bases. CDR3: CASSTSSGRARGNIQYF. CDR3 bases: TGTGCCAGCAGCACCTCTAGCGGGAGGGCCAGGGGAAACATTCAGTACTTC. Complete variable domain (other parts from reference TRBV11-1 and TRBJ2-4): EAEVAQSPRYKITEKSQAVAFWCDPISGHATLYWYRQILGQGPELLVQFQDESVVDDSQLPKDRFSAERLKGVDSTLKIQPAELGDSAMYLCASSTSSGRARGNIQYFGAGTRLSVL.

V and J are TRBV20-1 and TRBJ2-6, with 10 bases aligning to TRBD1. Germline V gives CDR1 DFQATT, CDR2 SNEGSKA (reference sequence). The ends lost 0 bases at V and 0 bases at J; junction bases unmatched: 5. The CDR3 is 18 amino acids. The CDR3 bases are TGCAGTGCTAGAGACCGGGACAGGGGTGTCTCTGGGGCCAACGTCCTGACTTTC. Amino acids: CSARDRDRGVSGANVLTF.

The rearrangement links TRBV30 to TRBJ2-2; D possibly corresponds to TRBD1 (5 bases). The CDR3 spans 13 residues. V was shortened by 3 bases and J by 4 bases, with 9 bases between the two germline ends. Germline values: CDR1 GTSNPN, CDR2 SVGIG (reference sequence). CDR3 DNA: TGTGCCTGGAGCTCCCAGGGCACCGGGGAGCTGTTTTTT. Translating it yields CAWSSQGTGELFF.

This clonotype was detected a few times. The CDR3 DNA is TGCAGTGCTAGAGGGTGGGCAGGGGTCACTGAAGCTTTCTTT. Residues: CSARGWAGVTEAFF. The chain carries TRBV20-1 and TRBJ1-1; TRBD1 might be the D (6 bases). Germline CDR1 reads DFQATT; CDR2 reads SNEGSKA (reference sequence). V lost 1 base and J 4 bases, leaving 13 bases between the germline ends. This CDR3 is built from 14 residues.

The V and J genes are TRBV20-1 and TRBJ2-2; tentatively, D is TRBD1 (6 bases). Between the trimmed V and J ends, which lost 6 bases and 10 bases, there was a span of 12 bases. In germline, CDR1 is DFQATT, CDR2 SNEGSKA (reference sequence). The CDR3 consists of 11 residues. The CDR3 DNA follows: TGCAGTGCGATGCAGGGGATGGAGCTGTTTTTT. It codes for CSAMQGMELFF.

The chain links TRBV11-1 to TRBJ1-1, with 10 nucleotides matching TRBD1. The J segment lost 4 bases and the V segment lost 1 base, leaving 12 bases of the junction unmatched. The CDR3 consists of 18 residues. CDR1 is SGHAT and CDR2 is FQDESV in the germline V gene (reference sequence). The CDR3 here is CASSLGGDRGRVGTEAFF. The CDR3 nucleotides are TGTGCCAGCAGCTTAGGTGGAGACAGGGGGCGAGTGGGCACTGAAGCTTTCTTT.

This clonotype has more than one count but fewer than ten. The chain joins TRBV3-1 to TRBJ1-1, with D possibly matching TRBD1 (6 bases). Trimming stripped 7 bases from V and 5 bases from J, with 17 bases between. The CDR3 is 14 residues long. Germline values: CDR1 LGHDT, CDR2 YNNKEL (reference sequence). In DNA form, the CDR3 reads TGTGCCAGCAACGACCAGGGGTCAGGAACTGAAGCTTTCTTT. This encodes CASNDQGSGTEAFF.

V and J are TRBV3-1 and TRBJ2-3; 8 bases agree with TRBD2. This CDR3 region has 17 residues. V was clipped by 5 bases and J by 5 bases; unmatched bases: 15. Per the germline V gene, CDR1 is LGHDT and CDR2 is YNNKEL (reference sequence). CDR3 coding DNA: TGTGCCAGCAGCGCAATTTTAGCGGGGAGCGACGGAGATACGCAGTATTTT. Protein sequence: CASSAILAGSDGDTQYF.